The 28 T cell receptor beta chains listed next were all sequenced from one sample in a study of post-analysis software for immune sequencing data. These receptors are not linked to any known antigen. Included in the TCR beta cDNA libraries were unique molecular identifiers. MiXCR, applied by TCRdb to the PCR reads, yields one record per CDR3 protein. This sample has roughly 800,000 distinct CDR3 sequences, with 35% to 55% found just once. General study points: In patients, TRBV5-6, TRBV5-1 and TRBV20-1 belonged to roughly 5 TRBV segments found more frequently than in controls.

The sequenced sample was blood. These receptors came from a girl aged 5-17 years with multiple sclerosis.

J is TRBJ2-7 and V is TRBV7-9; D may correspond to TRBD1 or TRBD2 (6 bases each). The CDR3 runs to 16 residues. Germline V lookup: CDR1 SEHNR, CDR2 FQNEAQ (reference sequence). V was cut by 4 bases and J by 5 bases, with 21 bases left in between. CDR3 in amino acids: CASSSPGGHLADEQYF. The CDR3 bases are TGTGCCAGCAGCTCCCCCGGGGGACATCTCGCCGACGAGCAGTACTTC.

The rearrangement links TRBV6-5 to TRBJ1-5; D uncertain. Germline CDR1 is MNHEY and CDR2 is SVGAGI. The CDR3 contains 15 residues. V lost 6 bases and J 2 bases, leaving 14 bases between the germline ends. This chain's CDR3 is CASRVAALGNQPQHF. The CDR3 DNA follows: TGTGCCAGCAGGGTCGCTGCTCTGGGCAATCAGCCCCAGCATTTT.

V usage is TRBV3-1 and J usage is TRBJ1-1; TRBD1 aligns across 10 bases. V lost 3 bases and J lost 1; bases outside the gene matches: 8. Per germline, CDR1 LGHDT and CDR2 YNNKEL (reference sequence). This CDR3 is 17 amino acids long. The CDR3 nucleotides read TGTGCCAGCAGCCATTACGGGACAGGGGCGAGGAACACTGAAGCTTTCTTT. Its protein product is CASSHYGTGARNTEAFF.

On this clonotype itself: One junction end does not reproduce the germline sequence, and a read error may be involved. This chain links TRBV6-2 or TRBV6-3 with TRBJ2-7; D gene unclear. This CDR3 comprises 12 residues. The germline gives CDR1 MNHEY, CDR2 SVGEGT. The CDR3 nucleotides are TGTGCCGGCAGTATGGACGCCTACGAGCAGTACTTC. It is translated as CAGSMDAYEQYF.

This clonotype turned up a few times. The rearrangement joins TRBV14 to TRBJ1-2; possibly TRBD1 for D (6 bases). Germline assignment: CDR1 SGHDN and CDR2 FVKESK. V was cut by 4 bases and J by 2 bases, with 17 bases left in between. The length of the CDR3 is 16 residues. The CDR3 loop is CASSRQSGAINYGYTF. In DNA form, the CDR3 reads TGTGCCAGCAGCCGCCAATCAGGGGCCATCAACTATGGCTACACCTTC.

This chain links TRBV11-2 with TRBJ2-6, with D perhaps matching TRBD1 (6 bases). V lost 5 bases to trimming and J lost 3 bases, with 17 bases between them. The CDR3 spans 17 residues. The V gene's germline CDR1 is SGHAT and CDR2 FQNNGV. CDR3 coding DNA: TGTGCCAGCAGCCCAGGGTGGGGGCTTGGTGGGGCCAACGTCCTGACTTTC. Protein sequence: CASSPGWGLGGANVLTF.

The chain carries TRBV6-5 and TRBJ2-3; TRBD2 agrees at 7 bases. The CDR3 loop spans 15 amino acids. Germline V gene sequence: CDR1 MNHEY, CDR2 SVGAGI. Unmatched junction bases numbered 7, after V lost 4 bases and J lost 3 bases. As DNA, the CDR3 is TGTGCCAGCAGTTCAACTCGGACTAGTACAGATACGCAGTATTTT. It translates to CASSSTRTSTDTQYF.

This clonotype has more than one count but fewer than ten. The genes are TRBV10-3 and TRBJ1-4; D perhaps matches TRBD1 (5 bases). The CDR3 consists of 14 residues. In germline, CDR1 is ENHRY, CDR2 SYGVKD. Trimming took 6 bases from V and 1 from J, leaving 9 bases between them. The CDR3 spells CAISRDQTNEKLFF. In DNA form, the CDR3 reads TGTGCCATCAGCAGGGACCAAACTAATGAAAAACTGTTTTTT.

The chain links TRBV9 to TRBJ2-3, with 9 bases lining up with TRBD1. Per the germline V gene, CDR1 is SGDLS and CDR2 is YYNGEE. The CDR3 runs 15 residues. The junction had 8 bases not matched to a gene; V was cut back by 4 bases and J by 5 bases. CDR3 nucleotide sequence: TGTGCCAGCAGCAAACAGGGGGCTCGTGGAGATACGCAGTATTTT. Protein sequence: CASSKQGARGDTQYF.

The gene calls are TRBV20-1 and TRBJ2-7, with unresolved D. Germline loops: CDR1 DFQATT, CDR2 SNEGSKA (reference sequence). V was clipped by 5 bases and J by 7 bases, with 9 bases between them. The CDR3 length is 10 residues. DNA of the CDR3: TGCAGTGCTTACCGCCGGGAGCAGTACTTC. Its translation: CSAYRREQYF.

This clonotype has more than one count but fewer than ten. This sequence joins TRBV29-1 and TRBJ2-7; weak D call: TRBD1 (5 bases). The V and J ends lost 3 bases and 3 bases respectively, with 9 bases between them. Germline CDR1 and CDR2: SQVTM and ANQGSEA. CDR3 length: 12 amino acids. The CDR3 DNA reads as TGCAGCGTTGAGGACACCTACTACGAGCAGTACTTC. Amino acids: CSVEDTYYEQYF.

This clonotype was recorded at least ten times. This sequence joins TRBV6-1 and TRBJ2-1; 12 nucleotides align to TRBD2. This CDR3 has 15 residues. CDR1 and CDR2 from the germline V gene are MNHNS and SASEGT. Trimming took 4 bases from V and 4 from J; bases not matched to a gene: 2. The CDR3 loop is CASSVLAGGYNEQFF. In nucleotides, the CDR3 is TGTGCCAGCAGTGTCCTAGCGGGAGGGTACAATGAGCAGTTCTTC.

The V call is TRBV5-1, the J call TRBJ2-3, with 8 nucleotides matching TRBD2. Germline V gene sequence: CDR1 SGHRS, CDR2 YFSETQ. After removal of 1 base from V and 0 bases from J, the junction contained 10 bases not matched to a gene. The CDR3 length is 18 residues. CDR3 sequence: CASSLILSGAGSTDTQYF. In nucleotides, the CDR3 is TGCGCCAGCAGCTTGATACTTAGCGGGGCAGGAAGCACAGATACGCAGTATTTT.

The chain links TRBV12-3 or TRBV12-4 to TRBJ2-1; the D call may be TRBD1 or TRBD2 (6 bases each). The V gene lost 6 bases and the J gene lost 6 bases, with 15 bases spanning the gap. This CDR3 region has 14 residues. The CDR3 here is CASRRGAGVNEQFF. Here the CDR3 DNA reads TGTGCCAGCAGGAGGGGGGCGGGTGTCAATGAGCAGTTCTTC.

The chain employs TRBV5-1 and TRBJ2-1, with 14 bases identical to TRBD2. The better agreement between TRBJ2-7 and the DNA end casts doubt on the J call. The CDR3 extends over 17 amino acids. The germline gives CDR1 SGHRS, CDR2 YFSETQ. The CDR3 nucleotides are TGCGCCAGCAGCTTGGTGACGGGACTAGCGGGAGTTGTCGAGCAGTACTTC. Translating gives CASSLVTGLAGVVEQYF.

The gene calls are TRBV11-2 and TRBJ2-1; 8 bases agree with TRBD2. The CDR3 length is 14 residues. Trimming at V came to 2 bases and at J to 7 bases, leaving 4 bases not matched to a gene. Germline CDR1 and CDR2: SGHAT and FQNNGV. The CDR3 spells CASSLKGLANEQFF. CDR3 sequence (DNA): TGTGCCAGCAGCTTAAAAGGACTAGCAAATGAGCAGTTCTTC.

The chain joins TRBV7-9 to TRBJ2-1; D is possibly TRBD2 (7 bases). This CDR3 spans 16 amino acids. CDR1 is SEHNR, CDR2 FQNEAQ, per germline (reference sequence). Trimming took off 1 base at V and 7 bases at J, with 17 bases between the two ends. For the CDR3, the DNA is TGTGCCAGCAGCTTAGGGGGTGGGGGGGCGCAGAATGAGCAGTTCTTC. Amino acid sequence: CASSLGGGGAQNEQFF.

This clonotype was observed at least ten times. A clone one base away is much larger, so this may be a read error. The chain links TRBV29-1 to TRBJ2-7; TRBD1 agrees at 8 bases. J lost 3 bases, V lost 7 bases, and 5 bases had no gene match. CDR3 size: 12 residues. Germline V gene sequence: CDR1 SQVTM, CDR2 ANQGSEA. CDR3 region: CSGTGGYYEQYF. CDR3 bases: TGCAGCGGCACAGGGGGATACTACGAGCAGTACTTC.

The CDR3 reads CSVATGVDTEAFF. CDR3 DNA sequence: TGCAGCGTGGCCACAGGGGTGGACACTGAAGCTTTCTTT. The chain employs TRBV29-1 and TRBJ1-1, with 7 bases matching TRBD1. Germline V CDR1 and CDR2: SQVTM, ANQGSEA. The CDR3 is 13 amino acids. V lost 6 bases to trimming and J lost 3 bases; unmatched junction nucleotides: 7.

V gene TRBV2 combines with J gene TRBJ2-1; the D gene is possibly TRBD2 (6 bases). This CDR3 has 16 residues. In germline, CDR1 is SNHLY, CDR2 FYNNEI. V was clipped by 8 bases and J by 6 bases, with 23 bases between them. The CDR3 is CASLIRTAGGGNEQFF. As DNA, the CDR3 is TGTGCCAGCCTGATCAGGACCGCCGGGGGTGGCAATGAGCAGTTCTTC.

This clonotype has ten or more counts. The V and J genes are TRBV12-3 or TRBV12-4 and TRBJ2-7; D may match TRBD1 or TRBD2 (5 bases each). V lost 3 bases and J lost 2, with 11 bases in between. The CDR3 sequence is 14 residues long. The CDR3 reads CASSLGLGAYEQYF. In DNA form, the CDR3 reads TGTGCCAGCAGTTTGGGGTTGGGGGCCTACGAGCAGTACTTC.

This clonotype was picked up a small number of times. This CDR3 is CSAGGVGEKLFF. In DNA, the CDR3 is TGCAGTGCTGGGGGAGTCGGTGAAAAACTGTTTTTT. The chain joins TRBV20-1 to TRBJ1-4, with a tentative D call TRBD1 (5 bases). V was trimmed by 5 bases and J by 7 bases, leaving 11 bases between them. This CDR3 spans 12 amino acids. CDR1 is DFQATT and CDR2 is SNEGSKA in the germline V gene (reference sequence).

Turning to this clonotype: At one end, the junction sequence differs from germline, possibly due to a read error. V usage is TRBV11-1 and J usage is TRBJ2-6, with unresolved D. The CDR3 totals 15 residues. CDR1 SGHAT and CDR2 FQDESV come from the germline V gene (reference sequence). The CDR3 region has the DNA TGTACCAGCAGCTTTGGAACAACTGGGGCCAACGTCCTGACTTTC. Translation gives CTSSFGTTGANVLTF.

As concerns this clonotype: The junction shows a germline mismatch at one end, possibly a read error. The CDR3: CASSVGGSLNAEAFF. In nucleotides, the CDR3 is TGTGCCAGCAGCGTGGGCGGCTCATTGAACGCTGAAGCTTTCTTT. The chain recombines TRBV9 with TRBJ1-1; D uncertain. The CDR3 is 15 amino acids. Looked up from germline, CDR1 is SGDLS and CDR2 is YYNGEE. The full variable domain, completed using reference TRBV9 and TRBJ1-1, is DSGVTQTPKHLITATGQRVTLRCSPRSGDLSVYWYQQSLDQGLQFLIQYYNGEERAKGNILERFSAQQFPDLHSELNLSSLELGDSALYFCASSVGGSLNAEAFFGQGTRLTVV.

The chain has TRBV27 and TRBJ1-5; D remains unclear. With 6 bases removed from V and 1 base from J, the gap between germline ends came to 19 bases. CDR3 length: 17 residues. Germline V lookup: CDR1 MNHEY, CDR2 SMNVEV (reference sequence). This CDR3 reads CASRRLRSDFSNQPQHF. The CDR3 bases are TGTGCCAGCAGGAGATTACGATCAGACTTCAGCAATCAGCCCCAGCATTTT.

This clonotype was detected a few times. The chain uses TRBV5-5 and TRBJ1-2, with 7 bases fitting TRBD1. Germline CDR1 and CDR2: SGHKS and YYEKEE (reference sequence). The CDR3 spans 14 residues. V gave up 4 bases and J gave up 5 bases; unmatched junction bases: 8. CDR3 residues: CASSLGQNLYGYTF. DNA of the CDR3: TGTGCCAGCAGCCTGGGACAGAACCTTTATGGCTACACCTTC.

This clonotype occurred many times. The genes are TRBV4-1 and TRBJ2-7; TRBD2 matches at 9 bases. V lost 4 bases and J lost 2; bases outside the gene matches: 3. The CDR3 is made up of 14 amino acids. Germline assignment: CDR1 MGHRA and CDR2 YSYEKL. CDR3 amino acids: CASSPGLATYEQYF. In nucleotides, the CDR3 is TGCGCCAGCAGCCCGGGACTAGCAACCTACGAGCAGTACTTC.

Notes on this clonotype: Compared with germline, one end of the junction differs, possibly owing to a read error. The rearrangement uses TRBV29-1 and TRBJ2-1; 7 nucleotides match TRBD2. CDR1 and CDR2 from the germline V gene are SQVTM and ANQGSEA. The CDR3 has 16 residues. The CDR3 is CSVEGLSGGRYNEQFF. DNA of the CDR3: TGCAGCGTGGAAGGCCTTTCGGGAGGCCGGTACAATGAGCAGTTCTTC.